This T cell receptor beta chain was profiled in a study of T cell clones after liver transplantation. Background on the study: A pre-transplant mixed lymphocyte reaction with TCRbeta sequencing defined graft-donor-reactive clones followed in post-transplant blood. Timepoints were pre-transplant, pre-withdrawal, and after withdrawal was completed or failed.

Sequenced by immunoSEQ multiplex PCR; TCRdb stores in-frame clones only, minus some. Of roughly 97,000 clones in the sample, approximately 85% were seen once. Germline assignment: CDR1 SGHTA and CDR2 FQGNSA. The CDR3 has 17 amino acids. V was pared by 4 bases and J by 4 bases, with 11 bases of the junction left unmatched. The V call is TRBV7-2, the J call TRBJ2-2; 8 bases align to TRBD1. The clonotype was recovered from a human donor who received a liver transplant. The sequences come from CD4+ T cells from blood, collected before liver transplant. The CDR3 region has the DNA TGTGCCAGCAGCTCCCTGTGGACAGGGCCCATCACCGGGGAGCTGTTTTTT. This sequence encodes CASSSLWTGPITGELFF.